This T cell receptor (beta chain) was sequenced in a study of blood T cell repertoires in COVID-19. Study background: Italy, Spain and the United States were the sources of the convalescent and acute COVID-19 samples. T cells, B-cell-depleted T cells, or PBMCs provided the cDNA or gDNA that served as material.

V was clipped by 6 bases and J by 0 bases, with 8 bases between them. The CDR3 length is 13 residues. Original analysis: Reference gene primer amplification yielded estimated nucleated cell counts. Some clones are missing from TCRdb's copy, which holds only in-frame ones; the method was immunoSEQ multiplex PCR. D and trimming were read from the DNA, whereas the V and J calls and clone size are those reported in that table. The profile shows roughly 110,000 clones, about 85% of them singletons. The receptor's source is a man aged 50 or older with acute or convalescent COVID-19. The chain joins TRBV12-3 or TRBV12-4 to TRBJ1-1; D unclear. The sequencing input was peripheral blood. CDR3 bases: TGTGCCAGCAGCCCCAGTGTGAACACTGAAGCTTTCTTT. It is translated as CASSPSVNTEAFF.